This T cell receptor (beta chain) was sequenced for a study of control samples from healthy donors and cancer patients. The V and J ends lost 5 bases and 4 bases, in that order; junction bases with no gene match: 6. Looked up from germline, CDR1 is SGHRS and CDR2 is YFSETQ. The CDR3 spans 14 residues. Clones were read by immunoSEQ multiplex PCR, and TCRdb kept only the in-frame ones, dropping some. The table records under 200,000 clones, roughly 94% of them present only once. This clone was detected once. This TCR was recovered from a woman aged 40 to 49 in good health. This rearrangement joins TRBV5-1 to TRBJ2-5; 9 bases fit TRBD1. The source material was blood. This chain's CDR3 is CASSTLTGGETQYF. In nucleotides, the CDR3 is TGCGCCAGCAGTACCCTGACAGGGGGAGAGACCCAGTACTTC.